These 23 T cell receptor beta chains came from one sample sequenced in a study of cytomegalovirus exposure and HLA in healthy donors. Use of 60 Vbeta and 13 Jbeta primers characterized the PCR. Some clones are missing from TCRdb's copy, which holds only in-frame ones; the method was immunoSEQ multiplex PCR. In the table there are 160,000 or so clones, around 80% of which are singletons. The sample taken for sequencing was PBMCs. These receptors all stem from a man between 35 and 55 years old in good health and CMV-seronegative.

V gene TRBV29-1 combines with J gene TRBJ2-3; TRBD2 aligns across 9 bases. CDR3 length: 15 residues. Unmatched junction bases numbered 6, after V lost 2 bases and J lost 3 bases. Germline CDR1 and CDR2: SQVTM and ANQGSEA. CDR3 coding DNA: TGCAGCGTTGAAAATAGCGGGGGCCCTACAGATACGCAGTATTTT. The encoded protein is CSVENSGGPTDTQYF.

Only a few counts were recorded for this clone. The chain combines TRBV29-1 with TRBJ1-2; 9 bases match TRBD1. The germline V gene encodes CDR1 SQVTM and CDR2 ANQGSEA. With V trimmed by 7 bases and J by 6 bases, 3 bases remained unmatched. The CDR3 runs to 11 residues. CDR3 sequence: CSATGGDGYTF. For the CDR3, the DNA is TGCAGCGCTACAGGGGGCGATGGCTACACCTTC.

The chain recombines TRBV5-1 with TRBJ1-3; 9 bases match TRBD1. Trimming at V came to 4 bases and at J to 4 bases, leaving 6 bases not matched to a gene. Germline V CDR1 and CDR2: SGHRS, YFSETQ. This CDR3 has 15 amino acids. The DNA for the CDR3 is TGCGCCAGCAGCCAAACCGGGACAGGGGGAAACACCATATATTTT. This sequence encodes CASSQTGTGGNTIYF.

The chain carries TRBV11-3 and TRBJ2-7; 15 bases map to TRBD2. The CDR3 is made up of 17 amino acids. Germline V gene lookup returns CDR1 SGHNT and CDR2 YENEEA. After removal of 3 bases from V and 3 bases from J, the junction contained 6 bases not matched to a gene. DNA for the CDR3: TGTGCCAGCAGCTTCAGGACTAGCGGGAGGGGGGGCTACGAGCAGTACTTC. The encoded protein is CASSFRTSGRGGYEQYF.

This chain links TRBV2 with TRBJ2-7, with D perhaps matching TRBD2 (5 bases). Germline V lookup: CDR1 SNHLY, CDR2 FYNNEI. The germline V and J ends were trimmed by 7 bases and 2 bases, with 15 bases remaining between them. This CDR3 has 14 amino acids. CDR3 loop: CASIVDSGPYEQYF. The DNA for the CDR3 is TGTGCCAGCATCGTGGACTCAGGTCCCTACGAGCAGTACTTC.

The chain combines TRBV5-1 with TRBJ1-1; D might be TRBD1 (6 bases). Trimming left V 3 bases short and J 9 bases short, with 15 bases between. The V gene's germline CDR1 is SGHRS and CDR2 YFSETQ. This CDR3 spans 13 amino acids. Written as DNA, the CDR3 is TGCGCCAGCAGCTCAAATAGGGACATCCAAGCTTTCTTT. Translated, it gives CASSSNRDIQAFF.

The CDR3 region is CASSLESTGSGNTIYF. DNA of the CDR3: TGTGCCAGCAGCTTAGAAAGTACAGGGTCTGGAAACACCATATATTTT. This sequence joins TRBV7-9 and TRBJ1-3; D is possibly TRBD1 (6 bases). This CDR3 comprises 16 residues. V was pared by 1 base and J by 1 base, with 11 bases between. Germline-derived CDR1 and CDR2 are SEHNR and FQNEAQ (reference sequence).

V is TRBV11-2 and J is TRBJ2-7, with D possibly matching TRBD1 (5 bases). The CDR3 sequence is 14 residues long. The V gene's germline CDR1 is SGHAT and CDR2 FQNNGV. The V gene lost 1 base and the J gene lost 5 bases, with 12 bases spanning the gap. CDR3 in DNA: TGTGCCAGCAGCTTAGGGTTTGGGGCGGACGAGCAGTACTTC. Its protein product is CASSLGFGADEQYF.

This chain uses TRBV7-9 with TRBJ2-7; maybe TRBD2 (6 bases). Between the trimmed V and J ends, which lost 7 bases and 1 base, there was a span of 14 bases. This CDR3 comprises 14 residues. CDR1 SEHNR and CDR2 FQNEAQ come from the germline V gene (reference sequence). The CDR3 here is CASTLQAGSYEQYF. DNA for the CDR3: TGTGCCAGCACCCTACAGGCGGGATCCTACGAGCAGTACTTC.

V gene TRBV11-3 combines with J gene TRBJ2-6; D possibly corresponds to TRBD2 (5 bases). The germline V gene has CDR1 SGHNT and CDR2 YENEEA. Between the trimmed V and J ends, which lost 2 bases and 2 bases, there was a span of 13 bases. The CDR3 contains 17 residues. In DNA, the CDR3 is TGTGCCAGCAGCTTAATTCTCGGGAACCCTGGGGCCAACGTCCTGACTTTC. Encoded protein: CASSLILGNPGANVLTF.

The chain is built from TRBV9 and TRBJ2-3, with D tentatively TRBD2 (5 bases). The CDR3 runs 15 residues. V lost 0 bases and J lost 5, with 13 bases in between. Looked up from germline, CDR1 is SGDLS and CDR2 is YYNGEE. CDR3 loop: CASSVGTRGGDTQYF. The DNA of the CDR3 is TGTGCCAGCAGCGTAGGAACTCGCGGAGGAGATACGCAGTATTTT.

The V and J genes are TRBV7-2 and TRBJ2-7; TRBD2 is a possible D gene (5 bases). Trimming removed 5 bases from V and 2 bases from J, with 13 bases in between. Germline V lookup: CDR1 SGHTA, CDR2 FQGNSA. This CDR3 spans 14 amino acids. CDR3 in amino acids: CASSHGLSAYEQYF. The CDR3 DNA follows: TGTGCCAGCAGCCACGGACTGTCGGCCTACGAGCAGTACTTC. Supplemented by reference TRBV7-2 and TRBJ2-7, the full variable domain reads GAGVSQSPSNKVTEKGKDVELRCDPISGHTALYWYRQSLGQGLEFLIYFQGNSAPDKSGLPSDRFSAERTGGSVSTLTIQRTQQEDSAVYLCASSHGLSAYEQYFGPGTRLTVT.

This chain uses TRBV7-9 with TRBJ2-2; no definite D call. The CDR3 covers 13 residues. Trimming removed 5 bases from V and 4 bases from J, with 8 bases in between. Germline values: CDR1 SEHNR, CDR2 FQNEAQ (reference sequence). The CDR3 DNA sequence: TGTGCCAGCAGCCCCCATGTCACCGGGGAGCTGTTTTTT. As protein: CASSPHVTGELFF.

Notes on this clone: At one end the junction does not follow the germline gene, possibly because of a read error. The chain employs TRBV11-3 and TRBJ1-1; 7 bases agree with TRBD1. CDR3 length: 13 residues. CDR1 is SGHNT, CDR2 YENEEA, per germline. The chain's CDR3 is CASSLSRQGDPIF. The DNA of the CDR3 is TGTGCCAGCAGCTTAAGTAGGCAGGGGGACCCGATCTTT.

The chain is built from TRBV2 and TRBJ2-3; D uncertain. CDR1 and CDR2 (germline): SNHLY, FYNNEI. Between the trimmed V and J ends, which lost 8 bases and 4 bases, there was a span of 13 bases. The CDR3 runs 13 residues. The CDR3 sequence: CASGSLSADTQYF. CDR3 DNA: TGTGCCAGCGGTTCATTATCGGCAGATACGCAGTATTTT.

This sequence joins TRBV6-5 and TRBJ1-2; D gene uncertain. The CDR3 runs 12 residues. Germline V CDR1 and CDR2: MNHEY, SVGAGI. Trimming stripped 6 bases from V and 6 bases from J, with 11 bases between. The CDR3 loop reads CASRPARDGYTF. In DNA, the CDR3 is TGTGCCAGCAGACCGGCGAGGGATGGCTACACCTTC.

The chain recombines TRBV7-8 with TRBJ1-2; the D is unclear. The germline V and J ends were trimmed by 1 base and 2 bases, with 5 bases remaining between them. The CDR3 length is 13 residues. Looked up from germline, CDR1 is SGHVS and CDR2 is FQNEAQ. The CDR3, as DNA: TGTGCCAGCAGCTTAGGTCGGAACTATGGCTACACCTTC. This gives the protein CASSLGRNYGYTF.

This clone has just a few counts. V and J are TRBV9 and TRBJ1-1; D possibly corresponds to TRBD1 (5 bases). The CDR3 has 13 residues. Germline V lookup: CDR1 SGDLS, CDR2 YYNGEE. V shed 3 bases and J shed 1 base, with 7 bases lying between them. The CDR3 sequence is CASSARANTEAFF. CDR3 coding DNA: TGTGCCAGCAGCGCCAGGGCGAACACTGAAGCTTTCTTT.

The V gene is TRBV19, the J gene TRBJ2-5, with 12 bases fitting TRBD2. The J call is in doubt because the DNA end fits TRBJ2-7 better. This CDR3 comprises 14 residues. Germline CDR1 is LNHDA and CDR2 is SQIVND (reference sequence). The CDR3 nucleotides read TGTGCCAGTAGCCGACCGGGACTAGCGGGCGAGCAGTACTTC. The encoded protein is CASSRPGLAGEQYF.

The J gene is TRBJ2-7, the V gene TRBV29-1, with D perhaps TRBD1 (6 bases). Germline lookup yields CDR1 SQVTM and CDR2 ANQGSEA. The CDR3 runs 14 residues. V gave up 6 bases and J gave up 2 bases, with 17 bases separating them. The CDR3 here is CSVPPRQATYEQYF. DNA of the CDR3: TGCAGCGTGCCGCCCCGACAGGCCACCTACGAGCAGTACTTC.

The V gene is TRBV29-1, the J gene TRBJ2-7; D is unclear. V shed 5 bases and J shed 1 base, with 12 bases lying between them. Per the germline V gene, CDR1 is SQVTM and CDR2 is ANQGSEA. This CDR3 contains 13 residues. CDR3 sequence: CSVSKRSSYEQYF. The CDR3 DNA reads TGCAGCGTTTCCAAACGGAGTTCCTACGAGCAGTACTTC.

The J gene is TRBJ2-7, the V gene TRBV7-2, with D perhaps TRBD1 (6 bases). Looked up from germline, CDR1 is SGHTA and CDR2 is FQGNSA. V was pared by 1 base and J by 9 bases, with 10 bases between. The CDR3 spans 12 residues. The CDR3 region has the DNA TGTGCCAGCAGCTTAGACGACAGGCGGCAGTACTTC. Translating gives CASSLDDRRQYF.

This clone has only a few counts. This chain joins TRBV19 and TRBJ2-7, with 10 positions matching TRBD2. Germline-derived CDR1 and CDR2 are LNHDA and SQIVND (reference sequence). The V gene end was trimmed by 9 bases and the J gene end by 2 bases; junction bases not matched to a gene: 7. This CDR3 spans 14 amino acids. The CDR3 protein is CASFSGGPPYEQYF. The CDR3 nucleotides read TGTGCCAGCTTTAGCGGGGGGCCCCCCTACGAGCAGTACTTC.